The present T cell receptor (beta chain) was sequenced within a study of blood T cell repertoires in COVID-19. This CDR3 contains 13 residues. Germline V gene sequence: CDR1 LGHDT, CDR2 YNNKEL (reference sequence). The V end lost 1 base, the J end lost 4 bases, and 7 bases lay between the germline ends. Assay used: immunoSEQ multiplex PCR; TCRdb lists only in-frame clones, some missing. The repertoire holds approximately 200,000 clones, roughly 80% seen once, with around an eighth in the top ten. The sequence was collected from a woman between 50 and 59 years old with acute or convalescent COVID-19. Sample: peripheral blood. J is TRBJ1-1 and V is TRBV3-1 (or the pseudogene TRBV3-2); D remains ambiguous. The CDR3 coding sequence is TGTGCCAGCAGCCAAGGAGCTGCCACTGAAGCTTTCTTT. Protein sequence: CASSQGAATEAFF.